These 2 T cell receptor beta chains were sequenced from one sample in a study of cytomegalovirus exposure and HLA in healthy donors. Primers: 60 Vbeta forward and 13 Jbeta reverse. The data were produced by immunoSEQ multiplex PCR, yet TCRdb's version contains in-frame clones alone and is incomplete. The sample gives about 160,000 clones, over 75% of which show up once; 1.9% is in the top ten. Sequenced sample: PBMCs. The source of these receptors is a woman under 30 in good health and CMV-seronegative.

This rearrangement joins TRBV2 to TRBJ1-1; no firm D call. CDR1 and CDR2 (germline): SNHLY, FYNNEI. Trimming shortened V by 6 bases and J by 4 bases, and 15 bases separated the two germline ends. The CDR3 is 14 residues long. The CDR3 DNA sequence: TGTGCCAGCAGCCGAGCGACCCGAGGCACTGAAGCTTTCTTT. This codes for CASSRATRGTEAFF.

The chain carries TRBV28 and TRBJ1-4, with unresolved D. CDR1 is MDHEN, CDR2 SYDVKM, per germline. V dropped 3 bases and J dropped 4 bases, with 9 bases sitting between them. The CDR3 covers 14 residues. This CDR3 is CASSFRGFNEKLFF. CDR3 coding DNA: TGTGCCAGCAGTTTCAGAGGGTTTAATGAAAAACTGTTTTTT.